This T cell receptor beta chain was identified during a study of blood T cell repertoires in COVID-19. On the study more broadly: COVID-19 samples from acute and convalescent phases originated in the United States, Italy and Spain. PBMCs, B-cell-depleted T cells, or T cells were the source of the cDNA or gDNA that made up the material.

In the study's own analysis: Amplification from reference gene primers served as the basis for estimated nucleated cell counts. The table came from immunoSEQ multiplex PCR; TCRdb's copy has only in-frame clones and leaves some out. Clone size and V and J calls were adopted from that table, with D and trimming inferred from the DNA. This table has under 200,000 clones, roughly 90% appearing once. The clonotype comes from a man between 18 and 29 years old with active or convalescent COVID-19. Sequenced input: peripheral blood.

The chain's CDR3 is CASSLRGSFSGNTIYF. The CDR3 DNA reads TGTGCCAGCAGCTTAAGGGGGTCGTTCTCTGGAAACACCATATATTTT. This sequence joins TRBV11-2 and TRBJ1-3; the D gene is possibly TRBD1 (6 bases). V lost 2 bases, J lost 0 bases, and 11 bases lay in between. From germline, CDR1 is SGHAT and CDR2 FQNNGV. CDR3 length: 16 residues.